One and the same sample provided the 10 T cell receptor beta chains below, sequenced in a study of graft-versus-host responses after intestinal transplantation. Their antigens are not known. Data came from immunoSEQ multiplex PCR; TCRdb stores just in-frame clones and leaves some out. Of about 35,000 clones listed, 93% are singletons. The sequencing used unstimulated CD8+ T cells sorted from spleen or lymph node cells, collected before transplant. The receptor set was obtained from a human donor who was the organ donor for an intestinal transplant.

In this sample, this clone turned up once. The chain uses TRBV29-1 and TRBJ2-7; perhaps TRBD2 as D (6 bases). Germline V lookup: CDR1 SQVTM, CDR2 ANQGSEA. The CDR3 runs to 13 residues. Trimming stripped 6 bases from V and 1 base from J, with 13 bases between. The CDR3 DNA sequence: TGCAGCGTCCAAACGGGGAGGTCCTACGAGCAGTACTTC. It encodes CSVQTGRSYEQYF.

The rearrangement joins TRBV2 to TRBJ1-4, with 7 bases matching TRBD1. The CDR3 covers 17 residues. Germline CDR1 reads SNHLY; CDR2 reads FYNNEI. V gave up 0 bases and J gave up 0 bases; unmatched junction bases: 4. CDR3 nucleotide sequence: TGTGCCAGCAGTGAAGCGGTAGGGACAGCAACTAATGAAAAACTGTTTTTT. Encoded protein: CASSEAVGTATNEKLFF. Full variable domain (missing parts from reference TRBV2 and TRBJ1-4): EPEVTQTPSHQVTQMGQEVILRCVPISNHLYFYWYRQILGQKVEFLVSFYNNEISEKSEIFDDQFSVERPDGSNFTLKIRSTKLEDSAMYFCASSEAVGTATNEKLFFGSGTQLSVL.

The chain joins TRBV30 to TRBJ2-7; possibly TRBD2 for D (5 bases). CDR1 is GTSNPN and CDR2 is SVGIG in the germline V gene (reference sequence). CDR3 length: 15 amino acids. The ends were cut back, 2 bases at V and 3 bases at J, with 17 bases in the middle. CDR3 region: CAWSYPTGNDYEQYF. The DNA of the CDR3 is TGTGCCTGGAGTTACCCGACCGGGAACGACTACGAGCAGTACTTC.

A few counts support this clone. The CDR3 here is CASSLIGSYEQYF. The CDR3 nucleotides are TGTGCCAGCAGTTTAATCGGGTCCTACGAGCAGTACTTC. The gene calls are TRBV27 and TRBJ2-7; D remains ambiguous. CDR3 size: 13 residues. The ends were cut back, 2 bases at V and 1 base at J, with 6 bases in the middle. Germline lookup yields CDR1 MNHEY and CDR2 SMNVEV (reference sequence).

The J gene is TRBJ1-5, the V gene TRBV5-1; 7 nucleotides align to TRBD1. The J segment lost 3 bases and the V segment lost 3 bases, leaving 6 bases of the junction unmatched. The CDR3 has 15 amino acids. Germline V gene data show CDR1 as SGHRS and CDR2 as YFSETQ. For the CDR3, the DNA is TGCGCCAGCAGCTCCGGGACAGACTACAATCAGCCCCAGCATTTT. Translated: CASSSGTDYNQPQHF.

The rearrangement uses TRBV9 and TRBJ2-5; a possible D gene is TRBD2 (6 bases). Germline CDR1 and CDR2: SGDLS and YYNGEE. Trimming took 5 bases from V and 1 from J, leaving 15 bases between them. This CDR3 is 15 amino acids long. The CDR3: CASSHDGGIQETQYF. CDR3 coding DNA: TGTGCCAGCAGTCATGACGGCGGGATCCAAGAGACCCAGTACTTC.

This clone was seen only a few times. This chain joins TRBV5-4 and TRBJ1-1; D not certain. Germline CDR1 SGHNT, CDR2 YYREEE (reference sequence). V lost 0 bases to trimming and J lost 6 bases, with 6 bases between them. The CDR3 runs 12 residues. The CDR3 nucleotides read TGTGCCAGCAGCTTGGGAGGGCCTGAAGCTTTCTTT. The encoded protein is CASSLGGPEAFF.

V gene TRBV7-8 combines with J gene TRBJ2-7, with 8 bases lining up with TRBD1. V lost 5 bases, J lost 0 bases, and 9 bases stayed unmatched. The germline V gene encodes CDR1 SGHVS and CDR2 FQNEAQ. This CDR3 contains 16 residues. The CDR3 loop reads CASSIDSGTGSYEQYF. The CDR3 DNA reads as TGTGCCAGCAGCATAGATTCCGGGACAGGCTCCTACGAGCAGTACTTC.

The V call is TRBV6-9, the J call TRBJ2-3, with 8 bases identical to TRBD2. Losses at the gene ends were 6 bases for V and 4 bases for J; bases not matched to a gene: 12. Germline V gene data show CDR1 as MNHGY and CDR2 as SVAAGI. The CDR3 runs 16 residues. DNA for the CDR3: TGTGCCAGCAGCCCCTTACCGGGAGGGCCGGCAGATACGCAGTATTTT. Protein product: CASSPLPGGPADTQYF.

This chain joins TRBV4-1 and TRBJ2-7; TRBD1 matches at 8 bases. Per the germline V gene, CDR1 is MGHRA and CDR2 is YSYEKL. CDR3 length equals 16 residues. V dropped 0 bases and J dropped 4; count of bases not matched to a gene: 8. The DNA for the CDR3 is TGCGCCAGCAGCCAAGATAGCAGGACAGGGATTTACGAGCAGTACTTC. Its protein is CASSQDSRTGIYEQYF.